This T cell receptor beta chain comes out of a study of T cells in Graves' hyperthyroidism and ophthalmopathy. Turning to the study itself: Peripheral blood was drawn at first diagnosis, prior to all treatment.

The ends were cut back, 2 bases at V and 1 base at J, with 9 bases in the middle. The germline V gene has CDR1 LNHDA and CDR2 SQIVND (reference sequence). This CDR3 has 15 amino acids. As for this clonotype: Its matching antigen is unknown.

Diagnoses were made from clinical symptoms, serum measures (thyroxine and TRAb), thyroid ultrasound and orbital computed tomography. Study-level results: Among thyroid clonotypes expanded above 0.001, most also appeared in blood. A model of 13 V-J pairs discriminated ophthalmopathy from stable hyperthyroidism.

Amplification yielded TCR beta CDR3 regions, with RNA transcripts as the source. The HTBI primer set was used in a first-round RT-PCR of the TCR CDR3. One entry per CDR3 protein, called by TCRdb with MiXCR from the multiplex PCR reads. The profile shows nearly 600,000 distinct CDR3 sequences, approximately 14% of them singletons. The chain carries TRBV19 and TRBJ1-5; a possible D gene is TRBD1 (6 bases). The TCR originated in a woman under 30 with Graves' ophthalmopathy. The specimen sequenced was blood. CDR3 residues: CASSISDRSNQPQHF. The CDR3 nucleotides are TGTGCCAGTAGTATAAGTGACAGGAGCAATCAGCCCCAGCATTTT.